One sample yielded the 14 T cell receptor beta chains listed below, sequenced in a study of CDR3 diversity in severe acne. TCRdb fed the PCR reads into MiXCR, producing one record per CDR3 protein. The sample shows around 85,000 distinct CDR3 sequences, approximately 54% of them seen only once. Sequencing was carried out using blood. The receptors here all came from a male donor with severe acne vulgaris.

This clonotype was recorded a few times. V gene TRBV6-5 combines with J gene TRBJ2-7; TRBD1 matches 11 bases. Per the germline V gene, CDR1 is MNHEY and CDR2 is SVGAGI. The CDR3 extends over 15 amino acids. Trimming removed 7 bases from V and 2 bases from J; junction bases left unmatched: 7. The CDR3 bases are TGTGCCAGCAAAATTGGACAGGGGGCCGCCTACGAGCAGTACTTC. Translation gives CASKIGQGAAYEQYF.

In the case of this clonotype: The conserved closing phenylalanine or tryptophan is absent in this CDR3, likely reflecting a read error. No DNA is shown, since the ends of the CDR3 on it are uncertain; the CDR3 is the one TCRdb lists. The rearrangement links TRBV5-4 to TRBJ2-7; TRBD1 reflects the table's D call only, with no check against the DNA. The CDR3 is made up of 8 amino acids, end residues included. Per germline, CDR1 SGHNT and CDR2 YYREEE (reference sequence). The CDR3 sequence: CASSFGSG.

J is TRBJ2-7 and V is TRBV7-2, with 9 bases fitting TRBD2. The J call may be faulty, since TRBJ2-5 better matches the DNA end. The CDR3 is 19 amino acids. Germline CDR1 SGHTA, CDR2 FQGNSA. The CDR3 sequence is CASSLFEVRGGRAQETQYF. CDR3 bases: TGTGCCAGCAGCTTGTTTGAAGTTCGTGGCGGGAGGGCCCAAGAGACCCAGTACTTC.

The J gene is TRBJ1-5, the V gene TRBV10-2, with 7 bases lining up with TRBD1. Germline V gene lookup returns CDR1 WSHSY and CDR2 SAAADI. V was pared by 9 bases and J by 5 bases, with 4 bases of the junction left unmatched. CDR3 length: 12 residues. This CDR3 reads CASGTDHQPQHF. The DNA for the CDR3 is TGCGCCAGTGGGACAGACCATCAGCCCCAGCATTTT.

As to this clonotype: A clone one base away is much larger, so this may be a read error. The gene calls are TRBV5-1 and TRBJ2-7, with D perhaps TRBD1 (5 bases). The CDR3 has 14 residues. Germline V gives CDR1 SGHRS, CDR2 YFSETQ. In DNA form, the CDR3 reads TGCGACAGCAGCTTGATGACAGTAAACTACGAGCAGTACTTC. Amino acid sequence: CDSSLMTVNYEQYF.

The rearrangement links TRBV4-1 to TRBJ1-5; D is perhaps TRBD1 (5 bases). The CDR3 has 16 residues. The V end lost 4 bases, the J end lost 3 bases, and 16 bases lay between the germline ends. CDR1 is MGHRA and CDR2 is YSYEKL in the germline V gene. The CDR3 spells CASSPRLGGTNQPQHF. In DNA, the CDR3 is TGCGCCAGCAGCCCCCGATTGGGGGGAACCAATCAGCCCCAGCATTTT.

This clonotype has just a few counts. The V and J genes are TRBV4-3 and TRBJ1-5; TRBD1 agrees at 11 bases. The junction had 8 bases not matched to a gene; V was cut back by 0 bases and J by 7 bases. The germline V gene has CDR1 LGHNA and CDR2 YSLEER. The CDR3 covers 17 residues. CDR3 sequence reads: CASSQDRVDRGHQPQHF. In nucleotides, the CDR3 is TGCGCCAGCAGCCAAGATCGAGTGGACAGGGGGCACCAGCCCCAGCATTTT.

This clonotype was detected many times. CDR3 in DNA: TGCAGCGTTGAGGTTACAGGGGGCTGGCCCCACCGTTACGAGCAGTACTTC. Protein: CSVEVTGGWPHRYEQYF. The chain employs TRBV29-1 and TRBJ2-7; 9 bases are shared with TRBD1. Germline loops: CDR1 SQVTM, CDR2 ANQGSEA. CDR3 length: 17 amino acids. With V trimmed by 3 bases and J by 4 bases, 16 bases remained unmatched.

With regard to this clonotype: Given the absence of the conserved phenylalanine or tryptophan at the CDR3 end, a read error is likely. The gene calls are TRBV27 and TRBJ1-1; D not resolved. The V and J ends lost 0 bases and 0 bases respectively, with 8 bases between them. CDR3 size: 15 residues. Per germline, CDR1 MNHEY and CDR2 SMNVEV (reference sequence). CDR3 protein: CASSLSRILNTEAFI. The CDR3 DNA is TGTGCCAGCAGTTTATCCCGGATCCTGAACACTGAAGCTTTCATT.

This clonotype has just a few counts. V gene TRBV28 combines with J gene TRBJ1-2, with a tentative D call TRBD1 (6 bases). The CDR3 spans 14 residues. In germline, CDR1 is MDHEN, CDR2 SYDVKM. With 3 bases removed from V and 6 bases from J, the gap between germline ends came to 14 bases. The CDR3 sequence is CASSFSWTDNGYTF. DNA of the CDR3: TGTGCCAGCAGTTTTTCCTGGACAGATAATGGCTACACCTTC.

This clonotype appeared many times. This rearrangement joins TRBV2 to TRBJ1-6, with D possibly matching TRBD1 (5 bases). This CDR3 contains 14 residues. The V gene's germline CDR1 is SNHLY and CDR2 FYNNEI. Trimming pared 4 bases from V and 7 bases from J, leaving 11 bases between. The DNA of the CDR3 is TGTGCCAGCAGTGTGACAAGACAGAATTCACCCCTCCACTTT. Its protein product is CASSVTRQNSPLHF.

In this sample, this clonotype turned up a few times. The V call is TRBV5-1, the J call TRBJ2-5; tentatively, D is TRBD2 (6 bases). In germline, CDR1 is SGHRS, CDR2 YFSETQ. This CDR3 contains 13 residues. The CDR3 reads CASGWGSEETQYF. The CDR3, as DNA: TGCGCTAGCGGCTGGGGATCAGAAGAGACCCAGTACTTC.

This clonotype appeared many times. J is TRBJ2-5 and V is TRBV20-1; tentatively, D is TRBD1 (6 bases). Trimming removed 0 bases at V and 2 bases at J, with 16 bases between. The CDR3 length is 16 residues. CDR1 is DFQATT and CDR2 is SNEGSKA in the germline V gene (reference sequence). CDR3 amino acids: CSARDDSGVGQETQYF. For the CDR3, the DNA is TGCAGTGCTAGAGATGATTCAGGGGTGGGACAAGAGACCCAGTACTTC.

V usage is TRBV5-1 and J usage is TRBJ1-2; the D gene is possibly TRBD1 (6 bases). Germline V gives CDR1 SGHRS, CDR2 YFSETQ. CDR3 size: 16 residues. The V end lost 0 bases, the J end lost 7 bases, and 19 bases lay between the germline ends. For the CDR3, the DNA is TGCGCCAGCAGCTTGGCCCCACAGGGCCTCACGGGTGGCTACACCTTC. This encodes CASSLAPQGLTGGYTF.